Each of the 4 T cell receptor beta chains below was sequenced from the same sample in a study of cytomegalovirus exposure and HLA in healthy donors. PCR primers comprised 60 Vbeta and 13 Jbeta primers. Clones were sequenced by immunoSEQ multiplex PCR, and TCRdb holds only the in-frame ones, with some missing. The data hold approximately 250,000 clones, with around four fifths observed a single time. The sample consisted of PBMCs. These receptors originate from a boy under 18 in good health and CMV-seronegative.

The chain recombines TRBV6-4 with TRBJ2-2, with D perhaps matching TRBD2 (5 bases). Trimming took 3 bases from V and 1 from J, leaving 12 bases between them. CDR1 MRHNA and CDR2 SNTAGT come from the germline V gene. The CDR3 has 16 residues. CDR3 nucleotide sequence: TGTGCCAGCAGTGAAGGAGCGGCAAGGAACACCGGGGAGCTGTTTTTT. Encoded protein: CASSEGAARNTGELFF.

The genes are TRBV6-5 and TRBJ2-3, with TRBD2 as a possible D gene (5 bases). This CDR3 region has 15 residues. Looked up from germline, CDR1 is MNHEY and CDR2 is SVGAGI. V was clipped by 0 bases and J by 4 bases, with 11 bases between them. The DNA of the CDR3 is TGTGCCAGCAGTTACTCGACCGACGGGGCAGATACGCAGTATTTT. Translating gives CASSYSTDGADTQYF.

This clone is a singleton in its sample. The V and J genes are TRBV11-2 and TRBJ2-5; 8 nucleotides align to TRBD1. The CDR3 loop spans 17 amino acids. Trimming at V came to 5 bases and at J to 5 bases, leaving 16 bases not matched to a gene. In germline, CDR1 is SGHAT, CDR2 FQNNGV. Here the CDR3 DNA reads TGTGCCAGCAGCACCGGGACAGGAGGGGTCAGACAGGAGACCCAGTACTTC. It specifies CASSTGTGGVRQETQYF.

The J gene is TRBJ1-2, the V gene TRBV5-1; TRBD1 matches 8 bases. CDR3 size: 13 residues. The V gene end was trimmed by 4 bases and the J gene end by 6 bases; junction bases not matched to a gene: 5. Germline V CDR1 and CDR2: SGHRS, YFSETQ. CDR3 protein: CASSSPTGDGYTF. The CDR3 bases are TGCGCCAGCAGCAGCCCGACAGGGGATGGCTACACCTTC. Using reference TRBV5-1 and TRBJ1-2 for the parts outside the CDR3, the full variable domain is KAGVTQTPRYLIKTRGQQVTLSCSPISGHRSVSWYQQTPGQGLQFLFEYFSETQRNKGNFPGRFSGRQFSNSRSEMNVSTLELGDSALYLCASSSPTGDGYTFGSGTRLTVV.